The clone carrying this TCR beta chain was observed a handful of times. Its specificity is unknown. The CDR3 length is 15 residues. The germline CDR1 and CDR2 sequences are LNHDA and SQIVND (reference sequence). With 5 bases clipped from V and 7 bases from J, the junction kept 7 bases outside the gene matches. Donors had limited-stage small-cell lung cancer, resected between about 2007 and 2020. All donors were smokers or heavy second-hand smokers. Profiling relied on immunoSEQ multiplex PCR, and the TCRdb table lists in-frame clones only, not all of them. The data show several thousand clones, roughly 76% seen once. This record belongs to a study of T cells and copy number aberrations in small-cell lung cancer. Study conclusions and caveats: The study's sample size was small, so findings need validation.

V is TRBV19 and J is TRBJ2-1, with 11 bases matching TRBD2. This TCR was sampled from a middle-aged man with small cell lung cancer. Source material: tumor tissue. CDR3 amino acids: CASSWRLAGPNEQFF. DNA for the CDR3: TGTGCCAGTAGTTGGAGACTAGCGGGACCTAATGAGCAGTTCTTC.